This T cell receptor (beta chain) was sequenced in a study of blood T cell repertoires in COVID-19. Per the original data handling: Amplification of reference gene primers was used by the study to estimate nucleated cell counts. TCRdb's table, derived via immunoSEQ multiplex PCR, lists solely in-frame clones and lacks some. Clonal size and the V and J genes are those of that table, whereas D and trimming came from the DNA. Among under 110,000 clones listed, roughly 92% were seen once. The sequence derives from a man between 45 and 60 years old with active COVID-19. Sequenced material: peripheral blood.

CDR3 protein: CASSEAQGGQPQHF. The CDR3 region has the DNA TGTGCCAGCAGTGAAGCACAGGGGGGCCAGCCCCAGCATTTT. The chain recombines TRBV6-1 with TRBJ1-5, with 8 bases that match TRBD1. Germline lookup yields CDR1 MNHNS and CDR2 SASEGT. V dropped 0 bases and J dropped 7; count of bases not matched to a gene: 2. The CDR3 runs to 14 residues.